Shown below are 31 T cell receptor beta chains from a single sample sequenced in a study of blood T cell repertoires in COVID-19. Sequencing used immunoSEQ multiplex PCR; TCRdb keeps in-frame clones, though not all of them. The profile shows more than 95,000 clones, around nine tenths of them singletons. Sequencing was done on a sample of peripheral blood. Receptors originate from a human donor in a cohort sampled during active COVID-19.

The chain links TRBV6-5 to TRBJ2-1, with D maybe TRBD1 (6 bases). V lost 2 bases and J lost 4, with 12 bases in between. Per germline, CDR1 MNHEY and CDR2 SVGAGI. The CDR3 covers 15 residues. CDR3 loop: CASSYEPTGYNEQFF. The CDR3 DNA reads as TGTGCCAGCAGTTACGAGCCTACAGGGTACAATGAGCAGTTCTTC.

This CDR3 reads CASSEAGRVGGYTF. The CDR3 DNA reads TGTGCCAGCAGTGAAGCGGGGAGGGTTGGTGGCTACACCTTC. This chain links TRBV6-1 with TRBJ1-2; D uncertain. V was shortened by 0 bases and J by 7 bases, with 12 bases between the two germline ends. Germline V lookup: CDR1 MNHNS, CDR2 SASEGT. The CDR3 is made up of 14 amino acids.

The chain is built from TRBV2 and TRBJ1-2; 10 nucleotides agree with TRBD1. CDR1 is SNHLY, CDR2 FYNNEI, per germline. Trimming took 0 bases from V and 8 from J; bases not matched to a gene: 6. This CDR3 region has 15 residues. CDR3 nucleotides: TGTGCCAGCAGTGAAGCGCGACAGGGGGCGGAAGGCTACACCTTC. This gives the protein CASSEARQGAEGYTF.

The chain is built from TRBV5-1 and TRBJ1-1; 10 bases fit TRBD1. With 4 bases clipped from V and 3 bases from J, the junction kept 9 bases outside the gene matches. This CDR3 spans 16 amino acids. Germline V gene data show CDR1 as SGHRS and CDR2 as YFSETQ. The DNA of the CDR3 is TGCGCCAGCAGCCTACGGACAGGGGGGATGGACACTGAAGCTTTCTTT. Its translation is CASSLRTGGMDTEAFF.

The chain couples TRBV29-1 to TRBJ2-1; 9 bases map to TRBD2. The CDR3 has 13 residues. The V segment lost 3 bases and the J segment 8 bases; nucleotides outside the gene matches: 5. Germline V gene data show CDR1 as SQVTM and CDR2 as ANQGSEA. The CDR3: CSVEGREGYEQFF. CDR3 sequence (DNA): TGCAGCGTTGAGGGGCGGGAGGGCTATGAGCAGTTCTTC.

The chain joins TRBV19 to TRBJ2-2; the D gene is possibly TRBD1 (5 bases). Looked up from germline, CDR1 is LNHDA and CDR2 is SQIVND (reference sequence). This CDR3 is 14 amino acids long. V shed 6 bases and J shed 6 bases, with 14 bases lying between them. CDR3 residues: CASRVPGKAGELFF. The CDR3 DNA sequence: TGTGCCAGTAGGGTTCCAGGGAAGGCCGGGGAGCTGTTTTTT.

The chain employs TRBV11-2 and TRBJ2-3; 12 bases are a match to TRBD2. This CDR3 spans 17 amino acids. The J segment lost 4 bases and the V segment lost 1 base, leaving 6 bases of the junction unmatched. CDR1 and CDR2 from the germline V gene are SGHAT and FQNNGV. CDR3 sequence reads: CASSLAFLAGGPDTQYF. DNA for the CDR3: TGTGCCAGCAGCTTAGCCTTTCTAGCGGGGGGGCCAGATACGCAGTATTTT.

The chain combines TRBV10-2 with TRBJ2-1; 8 nucleotides agree with TRBD1. The germline V gene has CDR1 WSHSY and CDR2 SAAADI. The CDR3 consists of 16 residues. After removal of 7 bases from V and 7 bases from J, the junction contained 15 bases not matched to a gene. The CDR3 loop reads CASTTPTGVRANEQFF. The CDR3 nucleotides read TGCGCCAGCACCACACCGACAGGGGTGCGTGCAAATGAGCAGTTCTTC.

This chain uses TRBV2 with TRBJ2-7; 10 bases map to TRBD1. V shed 6 bases, J shed 3 bases, and the junction held 2 bases outside the gene matches. The CDR3 length is 13 residues. Germline V gene data show CDR1 as SNHLY and CDR2 as FYNNEI. The CDR3 sequence: CASRDRGGYEQYF. DNA for the CDR3: TGTGCCAGCAGGGACAGGGGGGGCTACGAGCAGTACTTC.

The V and J genes are TRBV19 and TRBJ2-1, with 8 bases that match TRBD2. The CDR3 consists of 14 residues. V dropped 5 bases and J dropped 8; count of bases not matched to a gene: 8. Germline V gives CDR1 LNHDA, CDR2 SQIVND (reference sequence). CDR3 in amino acids: CASSRSGGIYEQFF. The CDR3 DNA sequence: TGTGCCAGTAGTCGGAGCGGGGGTATCTATGAGCAGTTCTTC. Looking up the rest from reference TRBV19 and TRBJ2-1 gives the full variable domain: DGGITQSPKYLFRKEGQNVTLSCEQNLNHDAMYWYRQDPGQGLRLIYYSQIVNDFQKGDIAEGYSVSREKKESFPLTVTSAQKNPTAFYLCASSRSGGIYEQFFGPGTRLTVL.

This chain connects TRBV9 to TRBJ2-3; D unresolved. Germline CDR1 reads SGDLS; CDR2 reads YYNGEE. CDR3 size: 13 residues. V gave up 0 bases and J gave up 2 bases, with 4 bases separating them. CDR3 amino acids: CASSVDTTDTQYF. Written as DNA, the CDR3 is TGTGCCAGCAGCGTAGACACCACAGATACGCAGTATTTT.

In DNA form, the CDR3 reads TGTGCCAGCAGCTTAGGGTGGAGGGAAATTTCACCCCTCCACTTT. Encoded protein: CASSLGWREISPLHF. The chain couples TRBV7-7 to TRBJ1-6; no clear D gene. CDR1 is SSHAT and CDR2 is FNYEAQ in the germline V gene (reference sequence). Trimming left V 1 base short and J 9 bases short, with 13 bases between. CDR3 length: 15 residues. Together with reference TRBV7-7 and TRBJ1-6, the CDR3 gives the full variable domain: GAGVSQSPRYKVTKRGQDVTLRCDPISSHATLYWYQQALGQGPEFLTYFNYEAQPDKSGLPSDRFSAERPEGSISTLTIQRTEQRDSAMYRCASSLGWREISPLHFGNGTRLTVT.

This rearrangement joins TRBV28 to TRBJ2-1, with TRBD2 matching over 8 bases. The CDR3 is 15 residues long. V shed 6 bases, J shed 0 bases, and the junction held 4 bases outside the gene matches. CDR1 MDHEN and CDR2 SYDVKM come from the germline V gene. CDR3 region: CASSLAGPSYNEQFF. CDR3 DNA sequence: TGTGCCAGCAGCTTAGCGGGACCCTCCTACAATGAGCAGTTCTTC.

The V call is TRBV4-3, the J call TRBJ2-1; TRBD2 is a possible D gene (5 bases). Germline CDR1 is LGHNA and CDR2 is YSLEER. Deletions cut 4 bases from V and 4 bases from J, with 17 bases between. The CDR3 has 16 amino acids. CDR3 residues: CASSRDAGRGYNEQFF. The CDR3 DNA sequence: TGCGCCAGCAGCCGAGACGCGGGCAGAGGGTACAATGAGCAGTTCTTC.

The chain joins TRBV11-2 to TRBJ2-7, with 11 bases aligning to TRBD2. The V and J ends lost 5 bases and 7 bases, in that order; junction bases with no gene match: 7. Germline-derived CDR1 and CDR2 are SGHAT and FQNNGV. The CDR3 covers 14 residues. The CDR3 DNA reads as TGTGCCAGCAGCAAGACTAGCGGGGCCGGGGAGCAGTACTTC. Amino acid sequence: CASSKTSGAGEQYF.

This clone appeared once. V and J are TRBV7-2 and TRBJ2-7; tentative D call: TRBD1 (5 bases). The CDR3 has 15 amino acids. Trimming took 5 bases from V and 1 from J, leaving 15 bases between them. The germline V gene has CDR1 SGHTA and CDR2 FQGNSA. CDR3 in DNA: TGTGCCAGCAGCCAAGATGCAGGGTGGTCCTACGAGCAGTACTTC. It encodes CASSQDAGWSYEQYF.

This rearrangement joins TRBV9 to TRBJ2-1; 7 nucleotides match TRBD2. This CDR3 has 14 amino acids. The ends lost 5 bases at V and 4 bases at J; junction bases unmatched: 6. Looked up from germline, CDR1 is SGDLS and CDR2 is YYNGEE. The CDR3 region is CASSISGTYNEQFF. The CDR3 bases are TGTGCCAGCAGTATAAGCGGGACGTACAATGAGCAGTTCTTC.

This clone came up once. DNA of the CDR3: TGTGCCAGCAGCAGGCCAACGGGATCCGGGGAGCTGTTTTTT. Translation: CASSRPTGSGELFF. The chain recombines TRBV13 with TRBJ2-2; possible D gene TRBD2, 5 bases. Trimming left V 5 bases short and J 6 bases short, with 13 bases between. The CDR3 runs to 14 residues. CDR1 and CDR2 (germline): PRHDT, FYEKMQ (reference sequence).

This chain uses TRBV6-5 with TRBJ2-3, with 10 bases fitting TRBD2. CDR1 and CDR2 from the germline V gene are MNHEY and SVGAGI. Trimming at V came to 6 bases and at J to 11 bases, leaving 11 bases not matched to a gene. This CDR3 has 14 amino acids. CDR3 protein: CASRGTSAAAMQYF. The CDR3 coding sequence is TGTGCCAGCAGGGGGACTAGCGCCGCCGCCATGCAGTATTTT.

The genes are TRBV9 and TRBJ2-1, with 8 bases matching TRBD2. Trimming cost V 3 bases and J 9 bases; bases outside gene matches: 14. CDR3 length equals 16 residues. Germline V CDR1 and CDR2: SGDLS, YYNGEE. The chain's CDR3 is CASSGRGLAGSFEQFF. CDR3 sequence (DNA): TGTGCCAGCAGCGGAAGGGGGTTAGCGGGGTCTTTTGAGCAGTTCTTC.

This chain joins TRBV19 and TRBJ2-7; 11 bases map to TRBD2. Per germline, CDR1 LNHDA and CDR2 SQIVND (reference sequence). V lost 10 bases and J lost 2; bases outside the gene matches: 4. The CDR3 has 13 amino acids. CDR3 in DNA: TGTGCCACCTCGACTAGCGGGACCTACGAGCAGTACTTC. It encodes CATSTSGTYEQYF.

This chain connects TRBV4-2 to TRBJ1-1, with no clear D. CDR3 length: 12 residues. The ends were cut back, 7 bases at V and 7 bases at J, with 13 bases in the middle. Germline values: CDR1 LGHNA, CDR2 YNFKEQ. CDR3 loop: CASNFGGLEAFF. CDR3 coding DNA: TGTGCCAGCAATTTTGGAGGCCTTGAAGCTTTCTTT.

This clone has a single count. The chain links TRBV15 to TRBJ2-5; D call uncertain. This CDR3 has 13 residues. V lost 5 bases and J 5 bases, leaving 12 bases between the germline ends. Looked up from germline, CDR1 is LNHNV and CDR2 is YYDKDF (reference sequence). In nucleotides, the CDR3 is TGTGCCACCAGCTCCTCACCCAGGGAGACCCAGTACTTC. Its protein is CATSSSPRETQYF.

The chain's CDR3 is CASSYSSGSGVFEQFF. In nucleotides, the CDR3 is TGTGCCAGCAGTTACTCCAGCGGGAGTGGTGTCTTTGAGCAGTTCTTC. The rearrangement joins TRBV6-5 to TRBJ2-1; 8 nucleotides align to TRBD2. This CDR3 region has 16 residues. V dropped 0 bases and J dropped 9; count of bases not matched to a gene: 10. The germline CDR1 and CDR2 sequences are MNHEY and SVGAGI.

This clone was counted between two and nine times. The rearrangement uses TRBV6-5 and TRBJ2-7; perhaps TRBD1 as D (5 bases). The CDR3 loop spans 14 amino acids. Germline CDR1 is MNHEY and CDR2 is SVGAGI. V lost 4 bases and J 2 bases, leaving 12 bases between the germline ends. For the CDR3, the DNA is TGTGCCAGCAGTTTGCCCAGGGTGACCTACGAGCAGTACTTC. Encoded protein: CASSLPRVTYEQYF.

This chain connects TRBV2 to TRBJ2-1; 8 bases are a match to TRBD2. This CDR3 is 13 amino acids long. Germline V lookup: CDR1 SNHLY, CDR2 FYNNEI. The V segment lost 1 base and the J segment 14 bases; nucleotides outside the gene matches: 7. The CDR3 DNA reads as TGTGCCAGCAGTGAAGAGGGACTAGTGGACGAGTTCTTC. This codes for CASSEEGLVDEFF.

The chain links TRBV5-6 to TRBJ1-1; the D is unclear. This CDR3 region has 13 residues. Trimming took 1 base from V and 8 from J, leaving 12 bases between them. Germline-derived CDR1 and CDR2 are SGHDT and YYEEEE. This CDR3 reads CASSLRRRVEAFF. The CDR3 nucleotides are TGTGCCAGCAGCTTGCGCAGGCGGGTAGAAGCTTTCTTT.

This clone occurred a few times. CDR3 coding DNA: TGTGCCAGCAGTCCCTCAGATGATTCACCCCTCCACTTT. Protein: CASSPSDDSPLHF. The rearrangement links TRBV6-5 to TRBJ1-6; D not resolved. CDR3 length: 13 amino acids. Deletions cut 5 bases from V and 8 bases from J, with 10 bases between. Germline V gives CDR1 MNHEY, CDR2 SVGAGI.

The chain recombines TRBV28 with TRBJ1-1; unclear D gene. The CDR3 totals 14 residues. Deletions cut 2 bases from V and 6 bases from J, with 13 bases between. Germline CDR1 reads MDHEN; CDR2 reads SYDVKM. CDR3: CASSLEEDYPEAFF. CDR3 DNA: TGTGCCAGCAGTTTAGAGGAGGATTACCCTGAAGCTTTCTTT.

The rearrangement links TRBV18 to TRBJ1-1; 8 bases fit TRBD1. Germline V gene data show CDR1 as KGHSH and CDR2 as LQKENI. This CDR3 spans 14 amino acids. J was trimmed by 5 bases and V by 5 bases; bases with no gene match: 7. CDR3: CASSTRQGQTEAFF. CDR3 DNA sequence: TGTGCCAGCTCAACTAGACAGGGGCAGACTGAAGCTTTCTTT.

The chain joins TRBV2 to TRBJ1-3, with D perhaps matching TRBD1 (6 bases). This CDR3 has 15 residues. Trimming took 3 bases from V and 2 from J, leaving 11 bases between them. Germline CDR1 reads SNHLY; CDR2 reads FYNNEI. CDR3 DNA sequence: TGTGCCAGCAGTGATCCAGGGGACCCTGGAAACACCATATATTTT. Translating gives CASSDPGDPGNTIYF.